The rows below give T cell receptor beta chains drawn from one sample of a study of cytomegalovirus exposure and HLA in healthy donors. The data were produced by immunoSEQ multiplex PCR, yet TCRdb's version contains in-frame clones alone and is incomplete. The data show 110,000 to 150,000 clones, over 60% seen once. Sequenced material: PBMCs. The receptors derive from a man in his forties in good health and CMV-seronegative. Each CDR3 is given with its conserved first and last residue. A D gene is named only where the DNA matches it firmly. Size is omitted from some rows. Given values are once, few, many or a class for expanded clones.

-,-,TRBV7-8,TRBJ2-1,TGTGCCAGCAGCCCGGTCAGGGTTTTTTCCTACAATGAGCAGTTCTTC,CASSPVRVFSYNEQFF
-,-,TRBV6-1,TRBJ2-5,TGTGCCAGCAGTGAAGGTGCCGCGCAAGAGACCCAGTACTTC,CASSEGAAQETQYF
-,-,TRBV27,TRBJ2-7,TGTGCCAGCAGTTTATTGGCAGGGTCCTACGAGCAGTACTTC,CASSLLAGSYEQYF
-,few,TRBV6-5,TRBJ2-7,TGTGCCAGCAGTAGGGACACAGCCTACGAGCAGTACTTC,CASSRDTAYEQYF
TRBD1,-,TRBV5-1,TRBJ1-5,TGCGCCAGCAGCTGGACAGGGGATCAGCCCCAGCATTTT,CASSWTGDQPQHF
TRBD2,-,TRBV9,TRBJ2-3,TGTGCCAGCAGCGTAGGGGCGGGGGTTGCAGATACGCAGTATTTT,CASSVGAGVADTQYF
TRBD1,-,TRBV10-3,TRBJ1-5,TGTGCCATCAGTGAGCAGCACAGGGGTGGACAGCCCCAGCATTTT,CAISEQHRGGQPQHF
TRBD2,-,TRBV10-3,TRBJ2-7,TGTGCCATCCGGCCGATCGCGGGAGGCGAGCAGTACTTC,CAIRPIAGGEQYF
TRBD2,-,TRBV29-1,TRBJ2-5,TGCAGCGTCGCCCTTGAGACTAGCGGGAGTTGGGAGACCCAGTACTTC,CSVALETSGSWETQYF
TRBD2,few,TRBV5-4,TRBJ2-7,TGTGCCAGCAATAAGCGGGGGGGCTCCTACGAGCAGTACTTC,CASNKRGGSYEQYF
-,-,TRBV7-8,TRBJ1-3,TGTGCCAGCAGCACAAATACAGGCGCCCAAGGAAACACCATATATTTT,CASSTNTGAQGNTIYF
-,few,TRBV6-1,TRBJ2-3,TGTGCCAGCAGTAGCGGTACTAGCACAGATACGCAGTATTTT,CASSSGTSTDTQYF
-,once,TRBV7-9,TRBJ2-1,TGTGCCAGCAGCGAGCTCCTAGGTAGGATTAATGAGCAGTTCTTC,CASSELLGRINEQFF
-,-,TRBV9,TRBJ1-1,TGTGCCAGCAGCGCCGGCGGGACGGTCAACACTGAAGCTTTCTTT,CASSAGGTVNTEAFF
-,few,TRBV9,TRBJ2-3,TGTGCCAGCAGCGTATTCCCAGGGGGCACAGATACGCAGTATTTT,CASSVFPGGTDTQYF